The 30 T cell receptor beta chains below were found in one sample sequenced in a study of beta chain features in type 1 diabetes. Reverse transcription of all isolated RNA meant that expressed TCRB transcripts were sequenced. Sequenced by immunoSEQ multiplex PCR; TCRdb stores in-frame clones only, minus some. The sample has about 300,000 clones, less than 15% seen once. Study results and limitations: All four CD4+ subsets from Type 1 diabetes patients carried moderately but significantly shorter TCRB CDR3s.

These receptors' targets are unknown. The sequenced sample consisted of naive CD4+ T cells from blood. Source of these receptors: a woman between 18 and 29 years old with type 1 diabetes.

V gene TRBV7-9 combines with J gene TRBJ2-5, with 7 nucleotides matching TRBD2. The trim removed 1 base at V and 5 bases at J, leaving 7 bases unmatched. The CDR3 length is 15 residues. Germline assignment: CDR1 SEHNR and CDR2 FQNEAQ (reference sequence). CDR3 sequence (DNA): TGTGCCAGCAGCTTAGGGGCGGGAGTCACGGAGACCCAGTACTTC. It translates to CASSLGAGVTETQYF.

The chain carries TRBV15 and TRBJ2-3; TRBD2 matches at 9 bases. The length of the CDR3 is 15 residues. V lost 6 bases, J lost 2 bases, and 6 bases stayed unmatched. CDR1 LNHNV and CDR2 YYDKDF come from the germline V gene (reference sequence). The CDR3 DNA reads as TGTGCCACCAGGGGACCGGGACTAGCCACAGATACGCAGTATTTT. This translates into CATRGPGLATDTQYF.

The J gene is TRBJ1-5, the V gene TRBV19; TRBD1 might be the D (5 bases). Trimming stripped 3 bases from V and 4 bases from J, with 10 bases between. From germline, CDR1 is LNHDA and CDR2 SQIVND (reference sequence). The CDR3 loop spans 14 amino acids. CDR3 sequence: CASSIRRGNQPQHF. CDR3 in DNA: TGTGCCAGTAGTATCAGACGGGGGAATCAGCCCCAGCATTTT.

This clone was detected a few times. V is TRBV5-1 and J is TRBJ1-1, with TRBD1 matching 8 bases. The CDR3 covers 13 residues. J lost 3 bases, V lost 4 bases, and 2 bases had no gene match. Germline values: CDR1 SGHRS, CDR2 YFSETQ. The CDR3 DNA sequence: TGCGCCAGCAGCCAGACAGGGGACACTGAAGCTTTCTTT. Encoded protein: CASSQTGDTEAFF.

The chain is built from TRBV7-3 and TRBJ1-1, with a tentative D call TRBD1 (5 bases). Trimming removed 5 bases at V and 5 bases at J, with 9 bases between. The germline gives CDR1 SGHTA, CDR2 FQGTGA. The CDR3 spans 12 residues. The CDR3 coding sequence is TGTGCCAGCAGCGCGCAGGGTACTGAAGCTTTCTTT. Translating gives CASSAQGTEAFF.

This clone was observed a handful of times. The V gene is TRBV29-1, the J gene TRBJ1-5, with D uncertain. With 6 bases removed from V and 2 bases from J, the gap between germline ends came to 11 bases. Germline V gene data show CDR1 as SQVTM and CDR2 as ANQGSEA. The length of the CDR3 is 13 residues. The CDR3 DNA reads as TGCAGCGTAGCAGAGGATCGCAATCAGCCCCAGCATTTT. Amino acid sequence: CSVAEDRNQPQHF.

The rearrangement joins TRBV15 to TRBJ2-1; 7 bases are a match to TRBD2. This CDR3 spans 15 amino acids. Germline V gene lookup returns CDR1 LNHNV and CDR2 YYDKDF (reference sequence). Trimming took 0 bases from V and 5 from J; bases not matched to a gene: 4. CDR3 nucleotide sequence: TGTGCCACCAGCAGAGATCCGGGGGGAAACAATGAGCAGTTCTTC. Protein sequence: CATSRDPGGNNEQFF.

The V and J genes are TRBV28 and TRBJ1-2; 10 nucleotides line up with TRBD1. Germline assignment: CDR1 MDHEN and CDR2 SYDVKM. This CDR3 has 13 amino acids. The V segment lost 6 bases and the J segment 8 bases; nucleotides outside the gene matches: 6. The DNA of the CDR3 is TGTGCCAGCAGGACCGGGACAGGGGTCGGCTACACCTTC. Its translation is CASRTGTGVGYTF.

This rearrangement joins TRBV27 to TRBJ1-3; TRBD1 might be the D (5 bases). Germline lookup yields CDR1 MNHEY and CDR2 SMNVEV (reference sequence). V was trimmed by 3 bases and J by 4 bases, leaving 10 bases between them. The CDR3 covers 14 residues. CDR3 nucleotide sequence: TGTGCCAGCAGTTTTGCAGGGTTCGGAAACACCATATATTTT. Translation gives CASSFAGFGNTIYF.

This clone was picked up a small number of times. The V and J genes are TRBV5-4 and TRBJ2-3, with D unclear. CDR1 is SGHNT and CDR2 is YYREEE in the germline V gene (reference sequence). Deletions cut 4 bases from V and 1 base from J, with 10 bases between. CDR3 length: 14 residues. The CDR3: CASSPRLGTDTQYF. CDR3 DNA sequence: TGTGCCAGCAGCCCTCGTTTAGGCACAGATACGCAGTATTTT.

The V and J genes are TRBV9 and TRBJ2-1; 9 nucleotides line up with TRBD2. In germline, CDR1 is SGDLS, CDR2 YYNGEE. The CDR3 is 15 amino acids. Trimming took 0 bases from V and 9 from J; bases not matched to a gene: 7. The chain's CDR3 is CASSVGLAGNSEQFF. CDR3 sequence (DNA): TGTGCCAGCAGCGTAGGGCTAGCGGGAAATAGTGAGCAGTTCTTC.

In this sample, this clone turned up a few times. J is TRBJ2-5 and V is TRBV19; D ambiguous. This CDR3 region has 11 residues. Germline V gene sequence: CDR1 LNHDA, CDR2 SQIVND (reference sequence). Between the trimmed V and J ends, which lost 2 bases and 9 bases, there was a span of 7 bases. As DNA, the CDR3 is TGTGCCAGTAGTATAAGAACACCCCAGTACTTC. This translates into CASSIRTPQYF. Filled out from reference TRBV19 and TRBJ2-5, the complete variable domain reads DGGITQSPKYLFRKEGQNVTLSCEQNLNHDAMYWYRQDPGQGLRLIYYSQIVNDFQKGDIAEGYSVSREKKESFPLTVTSAQKNPTAFYLCASSIRTPQYFGPGTRLLVL.

V is TRBV5-4 and J is TRBJ2-5; the match to TRBD2 covers 7 bases. There are 15 residues in the CDR3. The junction had 8 bases not matched to a gene; V was cut back by 1 base and J by 5 bases. The V gene's germline CDR1 is SGHNT and CDR2 YYREEE (reference sequence). This CDR3 is CASSLRGRGVETQYF. The CDR3 bases are TGTGCCAGCAGCTTGCGCGGGAGAGGGGTGGAGACCCAGTACTTC.

The V and J genes are TRBV18 and TRBJ1-5, with a tentative D call TRBD1 (5 bases). Germline V gene data show CDR1 as KGHSH and CDR2 as LQKENI. V gave up 5 bases and J gave up 5 bases, with 10 bases separating them. The CDR3 covers 13 residues. This CDR3 reads CASSGGEDQPQHF. DNA of the CDR3: TGTGCCAGCTCAGGGGGGGAAGATCAGCCCCAGCATTTT.

This clone has just a few counts. This chain links TRBV2 with TRBJ2-1; 13 nucleotides agree with TRBD2. The J segment lost 4 bases and the V segment lost 6 bases, leaving 3 bases of the junction unmatched. Germline assignment: CDR1 SNHLY and CDR2 FYNNEI. This CDR3 has 15 amino acids. CDR3 nucleotides: TGTGCCAGCAGCGGGACTAGCGGGGATTACAATGAGCAGTTCTTC. Its translation is CASSGTSGDYNEQFF.

This clone was picked up a small number of times. The chain joins TRBV6-5 to TRBJ2-7, with TRBD2 matching 11 bases. Germline V gene lookup returns CDR1 MNHEY and CDR2 SVGAGI. This CDR3 is built from 15 residues. Trimming cost V 7 bases and J 5 bases; bases outside gene matches: 10. The CDR3 sequence is CASTGLAGGRHEQYV. As DNA, the CDR3 is TGTGCCAGCACCGGATTAGCGGGAGGGCGCCACGAGCAGTACGTC.

This clone was observed a handful of times. The chain joins TRBV5-1 to TRBJ2-1; 12 bases map to TRBD2. Losses at the gene ends were 0 bases for V and 8 bases for J; bases not matched to a gene: 3. The germline CDR1 and CDR2 sequences are SGHRS and YFSETQ. CDR3 length equals 15 residues. CDR3 amino acids: CASSLVTSGSDEQFF. The CDR3 nucleotides read TGCGCCAGCAGCTTGGTGACTAGCGGGAGTGATGAGCAGTTCTTC.

This chain uses TRBV25-1 with TRBJ2-2; TRBD1 aligns across 8 bases. Germline V CDR1 and CDR2: MGHDK, SYGVNS. The V segment lost 7 bases and the J segment 3 bases; nucleotides outside the gene matches: 4. This CDR3 has 14 residues. The chain's CDR3 is CASTRTGHTGELFF. The CDR3 DNA follows: TGTGCCAGCACCAGGACAGGGCACACCGGGGAGCTGTTTTTT.

This clone has more than one count but fewer than ten. V and J are TRBV29-1 and TRBJ1-2; TRBD1 aligns across 7 bases. The V segment lost 6 bases and the J segment 2 bases; nucleotides outside the gene matches: 15. The length of the CDR3 is 16 residues. CDR1 SQVTM and CDR2 ANQGSEA come from the germline V gene. The CDR3 DNA reads TGCAGCGTCGCGCGGTCAGGGGGTCGGGGAAACTATGGCTACACCTTC. It translates to CSVARSGGRGNYGYTF.

J is TRBJ2-1 and V is TRBV2, with D possibly being TRBD2 (5 bases). Trimming removed 7 bases at V and 0 bases at J, with 13 bases between. Germline lookup yields CDR1 SNHLY and CDR2 FYNNEI. This CDR3 has 15 amino acids. The CDR3 nucleotides read TGTGCCAGCATTTTTGAGGGCCTCTCCTACAATGAGCAGTTCTTC. This gives the protein CASIFEGLSYNEQFF.

As DNA, the CDR3 is TGTGCCAGCAGTTACTCTCCAGCAGGGAACTATGGCTACACCTTC. This encodes CASSYSPAGNYGYTF. The V and J genes are TRBV6-6 and TRBJ1-2, with D tentatively TRBD1 (5 bases). The CDR3 spans 15 residues. The germline V gene encodes CDR1 MNHNY and CDR2 SVGAGI (reference sequence). Trimming pared 0 bases from V and 2 bases from J, leaving 10 bases between.

V and J are TRBV27 and TRBJ1-4, with TRBD1 identical over 8 bases. The V gene's germline CDR1 is MNHEY and CDR2 SMNVEV (reference sequence). The J segment lost 6 bases and the V segment lost 8 bases, leaving 14 bases of the junction unmatched. The length of the CDR3 is 16 residues. The CDR3 reads CASGSLDRGGDEKLFF. DNA for the CDR3: TGTGCCAGCGGGTCACTCGACAGGGGAGGCGATGAAAAACTGTTTTTT.

This rearrangement joins TRBV5-4 to TRBJ2-7; D is possibly TRBD1 (6 bases). CDR3 length: 15 residues. Germline CDR1 is SGHNT and CDR2 is YYREEE (reference sequence). V was clipped by 0 bases and J by 0 bases, with 10 bases between them. CDR3 loop: CASSLGQASSYEQYF. DNA for the CDR3: TGTGCCAGCAGCTTGGGACAGGCGAGCTCCTACGAGCAGTACTTC.

The genes are TRBV9 and TRBJ2-1, with 14 bases identical to TRBD2. CDR3 size: 16 residues. Germline V gene lookup returns CDR1 SGDLS and CDR2 YYNGEE. J lost 12 bases, V lost 4 bases, and 12 bases had no gene match. CDR3 DNA sequence: TGTGCCAGCAGCAGTTTGGGACTAGCGGGAGTGGTGTCGCAGTTCTTC. This sequence encodes CASSSLGLAGVVSQFF.

This clone was seen a handful of times. J is TRBJ1-1 and V is TRBV28; 7 positions agree with TRBD1. Germline CDR1 MDHEN, CDR2 SYDVKM. The CDR3 spans 11 residues. The V gene end was trimmed by 2 bases and the J gene end by 10 bases; junction bases not matched to a gene: 1. The CDR3 loop is CASSLGQAAFF. The CDR3 DNA follows: TGTGCCAGCAGTTTAGGACAGGCAGCTTTCTTT.

This clone was seen only a few times. The chain uses TRBV5-4 and TRBJ2-1; D ambiguous. The CDR3 consists of 14 residues. Trimming took off 0 bases at V and 6 bases at J, with 10 bases between the two ends. Per germline, CDR1 SGHNT and CDR2 YYREEE (reference sequence). The CDR3 spells CASSLAGLVNEQFF. CDR3 in DNA: TGTGCCAGCAGCTTGGCCGGCCTAGTCAATGAGCAGTTCTTC. The full variable domain, its missing parts supplied by reference TRBV5-4 and TRBJ2-1, is ETGVTQSPTHLIKTRGQQVTLRCSSQSGHNTVSWYQQALGQGPQFIFQYYREEENGRGNFPPRFSGLQFPNYSSELNVNALELDDSALYLCASSLAGLVNEQFFGPGTRLTVL.

This clone was seen a few times. This rearrangement joins TRBV30 to TRBJ2-7; a possible D gene is TRBD2 (6 bases). The CDR3 is made up of 13 amino acids. Germline CDR1 is GTSNPN and CDR2 is SVGIG (reference sequence). The V gene lost 7 bases and the J gene lost 7 bases, with 20 bases spanning the gap. The CDR3 DNA reads TGTGCCTACTCAAAGGGGACCGCGGGGGAGCAGTACGTC. It is translated as CAYSKGTAGEQYV.

V is TRBV9 and J is TRBJ2-3; perhaps TRBD1 as D (5 bases). Germline CDR1 reads SGDLS; CDR2 reads YYNGEE. The CDR3 is 12 residues long. V was trimmed by 7 bases and J by 0 bases, leaving 6 bases between them. The CDR3 DNA reads as TGTGCCAGCTCAGGGAGCACAGATACGCAGTATTTT. The encoded protein is CASSGSTDTQYF.

The V gene is TRBV5-4, the J gene TRBJ1-1, with 7 bases identical to TRBD1. The germline gives CDR1 SGHNT, CDR2 YYREEE (reference sequence). The CDR3 is 15 residues long. V lost 3 bases to trimming and J lost 7 bases; unmatched junction nucleotides: 12. Here the CDR3 reads CASSSSPGTAIEAFF. CDR3 coding DNA: TGTGCCAGCAGCTCGAGTCCCGGGACAGCGATTGAAGCTTTCTTT.

This clone has just a few counts. V and J are TRBV11-2 and TRBJ2-3; 8 nucleotides line up with TRBD2. CDR1 is SGHAT, CDR2 FQNNGV, per germline. The CDR3 covers 16 residues. Trimming cost V 1 base and J 2 bases; bases outside gene matches: 5. CDR3 residues: CASSLGTGLATDTQYF. CDR3 nucleotides: TGTGCCAGCAGCTTAGGAACTGGACTAGCCACAGATACGCAGTATTTT. The whole variable domain, filled in from reference TRBV11-2 and TRBJ2-3, reads EAGVAQSPRYKIIEKRQSVAFWCNPISGHATLYWYQQILGQGPKLLIQFQNNGVVDDSQLPKDRFSAERLKGVDSTLKIQPAKLEDSAVYLCASSLGTGLATDTQYFGPGTRLTVL.